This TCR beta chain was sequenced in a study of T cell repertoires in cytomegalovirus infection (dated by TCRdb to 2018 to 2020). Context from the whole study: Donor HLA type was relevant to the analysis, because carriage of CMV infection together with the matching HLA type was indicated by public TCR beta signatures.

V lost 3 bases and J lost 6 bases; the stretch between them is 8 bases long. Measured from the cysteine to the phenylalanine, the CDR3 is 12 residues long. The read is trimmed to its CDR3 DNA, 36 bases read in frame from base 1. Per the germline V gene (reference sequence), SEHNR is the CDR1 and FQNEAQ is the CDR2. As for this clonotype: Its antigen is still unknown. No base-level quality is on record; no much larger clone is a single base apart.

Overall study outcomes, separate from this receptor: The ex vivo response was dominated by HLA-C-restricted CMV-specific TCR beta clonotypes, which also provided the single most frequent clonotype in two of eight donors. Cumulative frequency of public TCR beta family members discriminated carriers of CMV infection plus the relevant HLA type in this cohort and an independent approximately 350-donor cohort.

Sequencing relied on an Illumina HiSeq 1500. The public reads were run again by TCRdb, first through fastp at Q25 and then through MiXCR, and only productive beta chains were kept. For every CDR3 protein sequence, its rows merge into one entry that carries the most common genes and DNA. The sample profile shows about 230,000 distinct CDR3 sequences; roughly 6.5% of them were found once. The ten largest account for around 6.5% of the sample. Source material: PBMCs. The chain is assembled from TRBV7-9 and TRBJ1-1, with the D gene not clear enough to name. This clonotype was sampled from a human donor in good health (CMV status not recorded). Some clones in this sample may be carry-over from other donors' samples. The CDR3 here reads CASSFRNAEAFF. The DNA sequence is TGTGCCAGCAGCTTCCGGAATGCTGAAGCTTTCTTT.